The clone carrying this T cell receptor beta chain has just a few counts. Its antigen is undetermined. The CDR3 has 16 residues. Losses at the gene ends were 5 bases for V and 2 bases for J; bases not matched to a gene: 8. Per germline, CDR1 ENHRY and CDR2 SYGVKD. MiXCR, run by TCRdb on the 5' RACE reads, gives a single entry per CDR3 protein. This table has about 430,000 distinct CDR3 sequences, roughly 18% appearing once. The source of the sample is a study of identical twins. Study conclusions and caveats: Insertions ran lower in abundant cord blood beta clonotypes, though not in memory repertoires. Part of the zero-insertion signal could reflect confounding by invariant MAIT and iNKT cells. Out-of-frame alpha sequences common to twins exhibited an excess of low generation probability.

Specimen: naive T cells sorted from blood. The genes are TRBV10-3 and TRBJ2-1, with 8 bases matching TRBD2. This TCR was sampled from a man aged 50 to 60 in good health. The CDR3 here is CAISHSGRGTYNEQFF. In nucleotides, the CDR3 is TGTGCCATCAGTCACTCCGGGAGGGGGACCTACAATGAGCAGTTCTTC.